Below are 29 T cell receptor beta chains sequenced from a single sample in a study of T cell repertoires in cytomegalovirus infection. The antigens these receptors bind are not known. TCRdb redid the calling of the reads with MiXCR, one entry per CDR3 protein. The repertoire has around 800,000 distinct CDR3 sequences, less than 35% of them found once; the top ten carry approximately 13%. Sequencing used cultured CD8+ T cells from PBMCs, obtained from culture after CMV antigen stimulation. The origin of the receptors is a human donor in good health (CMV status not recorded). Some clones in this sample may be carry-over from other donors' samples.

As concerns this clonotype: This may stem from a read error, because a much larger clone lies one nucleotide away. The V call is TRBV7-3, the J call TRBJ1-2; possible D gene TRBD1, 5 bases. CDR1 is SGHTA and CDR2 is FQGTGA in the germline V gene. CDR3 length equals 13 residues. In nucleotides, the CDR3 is TGTGCCAGCAGTAGAGGGACTAACTTTGGCTACACCTTC. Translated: CASSRGTNFGYTF.

The CDR3 DNA reads TGTGCCAGCAGTTATTCCTCCGGACAGGGTCGAACCTACGAGCAGTACGTC. Protein product: CASSYSSGQGRTYEQYV. This chain joins TRBV6-2 or TRBV6-3 and TRBJ2-7, with 8 bases aligning to TRBD1. Germline-derived CDR1 and CDR2 are MNHEY and SVGEGT. CDR3 size: 17 residues. V was clipped by 3 bases and J by 2 bases; unmatched bases: 12.

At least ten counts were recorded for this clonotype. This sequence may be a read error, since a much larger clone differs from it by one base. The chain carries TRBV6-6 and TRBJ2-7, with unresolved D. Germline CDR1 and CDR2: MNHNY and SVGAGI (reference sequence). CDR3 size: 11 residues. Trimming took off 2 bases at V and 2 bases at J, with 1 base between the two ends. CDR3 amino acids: CASSYTYEQYF. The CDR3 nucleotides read TGTGCCAGCAGTTACACCTACGAGCAGTACTTC.

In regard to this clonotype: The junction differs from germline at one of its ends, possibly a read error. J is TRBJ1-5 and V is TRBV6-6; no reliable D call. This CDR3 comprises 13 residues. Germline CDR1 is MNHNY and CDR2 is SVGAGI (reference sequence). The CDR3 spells CVSGEGFNQPQHF. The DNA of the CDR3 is TGTGTCAGCGGGGAGGGATTCAATCAGCCCCAGCATTTT.

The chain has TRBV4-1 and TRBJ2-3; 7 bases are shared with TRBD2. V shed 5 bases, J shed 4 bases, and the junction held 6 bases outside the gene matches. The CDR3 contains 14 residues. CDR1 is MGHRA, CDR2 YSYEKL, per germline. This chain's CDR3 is CASSSGRAPDTQYF. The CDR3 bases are TGCGCCAGCAGCTCAGGGAGGGCACCAGATACGCAGTATTTT.

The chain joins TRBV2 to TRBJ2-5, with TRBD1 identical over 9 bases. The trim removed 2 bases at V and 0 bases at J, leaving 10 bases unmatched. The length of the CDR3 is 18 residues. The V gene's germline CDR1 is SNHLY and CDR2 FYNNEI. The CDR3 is CASSESRDRVWNQETQYF. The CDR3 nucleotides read TGTGCCAGCAGTGAATCCCGGGACAGGGTCTGGAACCAAGAGACCCAGTACTTC.

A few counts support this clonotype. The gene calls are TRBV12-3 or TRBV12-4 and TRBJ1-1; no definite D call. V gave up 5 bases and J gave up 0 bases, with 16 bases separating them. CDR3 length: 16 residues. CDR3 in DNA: TGTGCCAGCAGTGGAACCGGGCCTACAATGAACACTGAAGCTTTCTTT. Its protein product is CASSGTGPTMNTEAFF.

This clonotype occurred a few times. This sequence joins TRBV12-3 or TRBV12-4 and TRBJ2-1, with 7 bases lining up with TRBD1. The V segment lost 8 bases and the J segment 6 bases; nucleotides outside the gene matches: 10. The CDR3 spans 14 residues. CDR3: CASSPGAGGNEQFF. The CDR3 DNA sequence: TGTGCCAGCTCCCCAGGGGCAGGGGGCAATGAGCAGTTCTTC.

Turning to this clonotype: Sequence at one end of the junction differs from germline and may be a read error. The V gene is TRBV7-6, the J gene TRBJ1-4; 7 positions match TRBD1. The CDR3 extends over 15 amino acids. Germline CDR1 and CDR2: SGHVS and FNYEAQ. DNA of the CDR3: TGTGCCAGCAGCGCCGCTGACAGGGAGACTGAAAACCTGTTTTTT. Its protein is CASSAADRETENLFF.

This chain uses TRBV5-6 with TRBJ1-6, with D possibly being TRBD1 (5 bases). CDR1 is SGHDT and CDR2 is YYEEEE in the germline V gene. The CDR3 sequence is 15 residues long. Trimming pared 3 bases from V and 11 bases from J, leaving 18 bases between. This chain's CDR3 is CASSWGGTPRTPLHF. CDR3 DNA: TGTGCCAGCAGCTGGGGCGGGACGCCGAGGACACCCCTCCACTTT.

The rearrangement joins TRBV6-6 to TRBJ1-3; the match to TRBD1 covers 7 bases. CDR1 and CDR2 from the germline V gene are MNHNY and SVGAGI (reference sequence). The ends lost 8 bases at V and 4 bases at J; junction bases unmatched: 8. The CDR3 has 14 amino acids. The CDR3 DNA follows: TGTGCCAGCGCCAATAAAGGGGGCGGAAACACCATATATTTT. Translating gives CASANKGGGNTIYF.

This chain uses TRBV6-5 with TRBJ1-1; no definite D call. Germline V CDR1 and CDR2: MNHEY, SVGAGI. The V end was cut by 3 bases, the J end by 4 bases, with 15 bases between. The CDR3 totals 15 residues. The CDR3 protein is CASSYRPYEGTEAFF. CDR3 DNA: TGTGCCAGCAGTTATAGGCCGTACGAGGGCACTGAAGCTTTCTTT.

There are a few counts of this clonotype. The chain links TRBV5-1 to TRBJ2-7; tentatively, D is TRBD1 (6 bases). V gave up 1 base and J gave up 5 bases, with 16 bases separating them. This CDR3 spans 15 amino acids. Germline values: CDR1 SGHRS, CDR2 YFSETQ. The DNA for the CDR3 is TGCGCCAGCAGCTTGTCGGGCAGGGGTCCGGACGAGCAGTACGTC. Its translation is CASSLSGRGPDEQYV.

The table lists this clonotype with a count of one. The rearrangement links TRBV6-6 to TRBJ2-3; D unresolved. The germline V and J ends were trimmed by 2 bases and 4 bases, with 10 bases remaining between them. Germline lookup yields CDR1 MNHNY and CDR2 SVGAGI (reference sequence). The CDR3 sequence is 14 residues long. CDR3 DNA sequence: TGTGCCAGCAGTTACCTGCGACGTTCAGATACGCAGTATTTT. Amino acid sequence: CASSYLRRSDTQYF.

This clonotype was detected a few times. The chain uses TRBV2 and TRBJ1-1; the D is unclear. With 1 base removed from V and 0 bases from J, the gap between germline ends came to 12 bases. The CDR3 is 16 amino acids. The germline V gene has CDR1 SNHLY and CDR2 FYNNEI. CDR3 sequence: CASSEGDLTMNTEAFF. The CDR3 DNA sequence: TGTGCCAGCAGTGAAGGGGATTTGACCATGAACACTGAAGCTTTCTTT. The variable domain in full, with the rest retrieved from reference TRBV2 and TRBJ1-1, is EPEVTQTPSHQVTQMGQEVILRCVPISNHLYFYWYRQILGQKVEFLVSFYNNEISEKSEIFDDQFSVERPDGSNFTLKIRSTKLEDSAMYFCASSEGDLTMNTEAFFGQGTRLTVV.

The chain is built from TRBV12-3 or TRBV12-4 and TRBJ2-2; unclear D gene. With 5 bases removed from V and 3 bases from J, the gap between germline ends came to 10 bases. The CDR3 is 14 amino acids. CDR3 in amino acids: CASSPRAYTGELFF. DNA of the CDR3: TGTGCCAGCAGTCCCCGGGCCTACACCGGGGAGCTGTTTTTT.

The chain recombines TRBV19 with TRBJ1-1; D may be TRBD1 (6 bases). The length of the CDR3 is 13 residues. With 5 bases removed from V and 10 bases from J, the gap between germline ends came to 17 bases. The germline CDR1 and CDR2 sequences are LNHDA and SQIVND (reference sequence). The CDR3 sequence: CASSPLQGQRAFF. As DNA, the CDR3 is TGTGCCAGTAGTCCATTACAGGGCCAGAGAGCTTTCTTT.

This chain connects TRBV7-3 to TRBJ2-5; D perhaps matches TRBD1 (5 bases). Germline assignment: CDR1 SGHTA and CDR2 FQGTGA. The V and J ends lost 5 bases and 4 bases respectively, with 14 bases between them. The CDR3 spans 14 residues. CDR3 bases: TGTGCCAGCAGCCCTCCGGACATCCCAGAGACCCAGTACTTC. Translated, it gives CASSPPDIPETQYF.

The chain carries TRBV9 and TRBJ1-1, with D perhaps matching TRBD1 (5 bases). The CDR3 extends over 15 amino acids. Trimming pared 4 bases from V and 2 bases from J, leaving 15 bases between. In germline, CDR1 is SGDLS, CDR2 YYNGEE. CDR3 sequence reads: CASSPGSGGNTEAFF. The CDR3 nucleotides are TGTGCCAGCAGCCCGGGCTCCGGGGGAAACACTGAAGCTTTCTTT.

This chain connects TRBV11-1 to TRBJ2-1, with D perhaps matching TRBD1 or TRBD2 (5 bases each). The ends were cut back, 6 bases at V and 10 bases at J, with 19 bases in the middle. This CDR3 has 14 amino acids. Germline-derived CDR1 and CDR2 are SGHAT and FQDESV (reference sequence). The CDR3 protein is CASSQGDPIDEQFF. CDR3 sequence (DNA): TGTGCCAGCAGTCAAGGGGACCCCATAGACGAGCAGTTCTTC.

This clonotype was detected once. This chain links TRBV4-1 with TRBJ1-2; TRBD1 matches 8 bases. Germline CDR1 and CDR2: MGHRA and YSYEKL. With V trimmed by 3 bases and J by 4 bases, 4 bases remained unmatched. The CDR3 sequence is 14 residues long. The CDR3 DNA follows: TGCGCCAGCAGCCAGGGGACAGGCGGCTATGGCTACACCTTC. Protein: CASSQGTGGYGYTF.

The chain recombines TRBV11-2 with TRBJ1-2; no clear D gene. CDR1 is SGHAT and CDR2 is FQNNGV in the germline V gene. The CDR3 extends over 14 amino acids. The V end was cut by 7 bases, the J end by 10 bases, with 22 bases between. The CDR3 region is CASTTPTGTSVYTF. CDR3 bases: TGTGCCAGCACCACTCCAACGGGTACTAGCGTCTACACCTTC.

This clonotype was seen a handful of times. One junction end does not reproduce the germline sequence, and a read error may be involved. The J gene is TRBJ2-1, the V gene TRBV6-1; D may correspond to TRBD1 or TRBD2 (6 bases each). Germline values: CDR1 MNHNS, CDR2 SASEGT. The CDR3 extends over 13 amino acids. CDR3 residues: CASREGGPGEQFF. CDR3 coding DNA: TGTGCCAGCAGAGAAGGGGGGCCCGGTGAGCAGTTCTTC.

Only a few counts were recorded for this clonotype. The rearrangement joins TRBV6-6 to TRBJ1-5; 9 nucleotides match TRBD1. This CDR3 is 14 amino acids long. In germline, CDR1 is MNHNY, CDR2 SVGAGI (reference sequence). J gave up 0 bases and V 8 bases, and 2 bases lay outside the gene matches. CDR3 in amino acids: CASRDRASNQPQHF. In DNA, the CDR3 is TGTGCCAGCCGGGACAGGGCTAGCAATCAGCCCCAGCATTTT.

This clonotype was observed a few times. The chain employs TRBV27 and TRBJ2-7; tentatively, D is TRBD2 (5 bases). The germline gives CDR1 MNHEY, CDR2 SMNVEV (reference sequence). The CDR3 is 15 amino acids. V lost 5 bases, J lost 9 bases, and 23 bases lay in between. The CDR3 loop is CASSPAGVRLPLQYF. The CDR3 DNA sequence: TGTGCCAGCAGTCCAGCCGGGGTAAGGCTTCCGCTGCAGTACTTC.

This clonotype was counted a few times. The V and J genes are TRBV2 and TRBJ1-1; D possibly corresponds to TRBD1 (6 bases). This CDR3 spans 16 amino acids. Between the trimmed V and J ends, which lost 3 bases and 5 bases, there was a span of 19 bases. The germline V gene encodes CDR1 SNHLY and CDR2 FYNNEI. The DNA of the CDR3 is TGTGCCAGCAGTGATCGGTCAGGGGTGGTTTATACTGAAGCTTTCTTT. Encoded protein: CASSDRSGVVYTEAFF.

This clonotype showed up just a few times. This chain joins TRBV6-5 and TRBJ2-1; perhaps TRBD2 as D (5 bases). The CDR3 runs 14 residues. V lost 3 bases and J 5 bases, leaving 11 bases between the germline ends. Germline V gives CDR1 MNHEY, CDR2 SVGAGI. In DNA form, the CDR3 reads TGTGCCAGCAGTTATCTAGACGGGAACAATGAGCAGTTCTTC. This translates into CASSYLDGNNEQFF.

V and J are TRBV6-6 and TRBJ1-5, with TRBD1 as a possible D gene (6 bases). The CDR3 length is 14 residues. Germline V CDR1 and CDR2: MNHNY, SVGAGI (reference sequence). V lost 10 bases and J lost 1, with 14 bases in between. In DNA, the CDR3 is TGTGCCACCCGGAAGAGGGGGAGCAATCAGCCCCAGCATTTT. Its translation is CATRKRGSNQPQHF.

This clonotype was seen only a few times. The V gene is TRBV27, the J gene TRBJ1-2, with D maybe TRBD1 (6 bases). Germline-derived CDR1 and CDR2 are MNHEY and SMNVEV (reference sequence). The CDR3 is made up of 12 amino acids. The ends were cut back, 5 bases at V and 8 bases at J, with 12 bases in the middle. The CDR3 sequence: CASSGGGGGYTF. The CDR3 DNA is TGTGCCAGCAGTGGGGGGGGCGGCGGCTACACCTTC.